This T cell receptor beta chain was sequenced for a study of blood T cell repertoires in COVID-19. In the original processing: From reference gene primer amplification, estimates of nucleated cell counts were derived. The assay was immunoSEQ multiplex PCR, and TCRdb's table has in-frame clones only and misses some. For V, J and clone size, that table is used; D and trimming come from the DNA. The repertoire holds fewer than 250,000 clones, with about 83% as singletons. The V and J ends lost 10 bases and 4 bases, in that order; junction bases with no gene match: 12. CDR1 and CDR2 from the germline V gene are ENHRY and SYGVKD. The CDR3 loop spans 15 amino acids. Enrolled through a virtual design, the participants were between roughly 18 and 90 years of age and came from roughly 22 US areas. Grouping used clinical history reported by participants in a survey and questionnaire.

The rearrangement joins TRBV10-3 to TRBJ2-1; TRBD2 agrees at 8 bases. This sequence originates from a woman between 40 and 50 years old who had been exposed to COVID-19. Sequencing was carried out using PBMCs or T cells enriched from blood (not recorded which). CDR3 amino acids: CATAPPAGEYNEQFF. In DNA form, the CDR3 reads TGTGCCACCGCCCCCCCAGCGGGGGAATACAATGAGCAGTTCTTC.